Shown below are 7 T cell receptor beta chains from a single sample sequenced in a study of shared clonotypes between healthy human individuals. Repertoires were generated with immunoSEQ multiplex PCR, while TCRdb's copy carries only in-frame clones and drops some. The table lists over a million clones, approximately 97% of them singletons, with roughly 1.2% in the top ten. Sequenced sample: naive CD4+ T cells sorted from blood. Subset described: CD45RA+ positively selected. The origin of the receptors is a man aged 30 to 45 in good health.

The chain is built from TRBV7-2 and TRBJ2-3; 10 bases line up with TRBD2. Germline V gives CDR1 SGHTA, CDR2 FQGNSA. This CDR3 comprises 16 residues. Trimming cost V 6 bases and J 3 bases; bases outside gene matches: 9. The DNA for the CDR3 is TGTGCCAGCAGACTCGACAGCGGGAGGGCGACAGATACGCAGTATTTT. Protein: CASRLDSGRATDTQYF.

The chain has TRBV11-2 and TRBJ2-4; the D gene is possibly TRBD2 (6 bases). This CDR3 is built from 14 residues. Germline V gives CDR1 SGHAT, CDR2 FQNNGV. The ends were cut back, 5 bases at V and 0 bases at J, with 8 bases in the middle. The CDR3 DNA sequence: TGTGCCAGCAGCCCGGGACTAGCCAAAAACATTCAGTACTTC. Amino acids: CASSPGLAKNIQYF.

CDR3 nucleotide sequence: TGTGCCAGCAGCTTAGGAGGGTCAGATACGCAGTATTTT. This encodes CASSLGGSDTQYF. The rearrangement joins TRBV11-3 to TRBJ2-3, with a possible D match to TRBD2 (5 bases). V lost 1 base and J 4 bases, leaving 6 bases between the germline ends. Germline-derived CDR1 and CDR2 are SGHNT and YENEEA. The CDR3 runs to 13 residues.

The DNA for the CDR3 is TGTGCCAGCAGCAAAAATCGCCTTTTGTTGTCAGATAACTACTACGAGCAGTACTTC. Protein sequence: CASSKNRLLLSDNYYEQYF. The gene calls are TRBV21-1 and TRBJ2-7; the table's D gene call, TRBD2, was not cross checked with the DNA. TRBV21-1 is a pseudogene locus. This CDR3 has 19 amino acids.

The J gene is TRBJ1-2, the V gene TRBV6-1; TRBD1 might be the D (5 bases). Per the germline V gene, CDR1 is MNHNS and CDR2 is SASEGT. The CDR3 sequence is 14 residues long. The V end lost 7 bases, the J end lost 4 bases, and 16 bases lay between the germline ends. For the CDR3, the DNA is TGTGCCAGCACCCCGGGGCAGATTCTCTATGGCTACACCTTC. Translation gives CASTPGQILYGYTF.

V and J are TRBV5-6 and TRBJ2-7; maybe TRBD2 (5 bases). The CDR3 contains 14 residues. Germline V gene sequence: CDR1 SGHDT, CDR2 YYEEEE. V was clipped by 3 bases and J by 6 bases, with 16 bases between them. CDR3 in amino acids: CASSSIQRRSEQYF. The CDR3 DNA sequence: TGTGCCAGCAGCTCGATCCAACGGAGGTCCGAGCAGTACTTC.

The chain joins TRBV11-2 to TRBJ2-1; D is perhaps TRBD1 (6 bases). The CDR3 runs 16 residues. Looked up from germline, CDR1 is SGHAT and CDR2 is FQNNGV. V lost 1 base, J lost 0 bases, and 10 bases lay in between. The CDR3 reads CASSLVGGPSYNEQFF. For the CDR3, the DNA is TGTGCCAGCAGCTTAGTTGGGGGCCCCTCCTACAATGAGCAGTTCTTC.